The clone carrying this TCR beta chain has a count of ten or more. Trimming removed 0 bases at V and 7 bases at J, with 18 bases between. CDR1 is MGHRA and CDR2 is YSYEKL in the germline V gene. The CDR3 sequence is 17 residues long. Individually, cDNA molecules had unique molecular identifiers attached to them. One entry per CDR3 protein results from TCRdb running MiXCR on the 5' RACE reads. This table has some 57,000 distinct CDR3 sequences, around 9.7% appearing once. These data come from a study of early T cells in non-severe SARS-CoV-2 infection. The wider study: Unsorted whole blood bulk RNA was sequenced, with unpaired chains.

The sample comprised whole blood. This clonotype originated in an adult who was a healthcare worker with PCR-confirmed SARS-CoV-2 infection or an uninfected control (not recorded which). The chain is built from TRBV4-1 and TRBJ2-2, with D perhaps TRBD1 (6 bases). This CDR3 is CASSQDPPGTLDGELFF. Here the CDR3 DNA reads TGCGCCAGCAGCCAAGATCCGCCCGGGACATTGGACGGGGAGCTGTTTTTT.